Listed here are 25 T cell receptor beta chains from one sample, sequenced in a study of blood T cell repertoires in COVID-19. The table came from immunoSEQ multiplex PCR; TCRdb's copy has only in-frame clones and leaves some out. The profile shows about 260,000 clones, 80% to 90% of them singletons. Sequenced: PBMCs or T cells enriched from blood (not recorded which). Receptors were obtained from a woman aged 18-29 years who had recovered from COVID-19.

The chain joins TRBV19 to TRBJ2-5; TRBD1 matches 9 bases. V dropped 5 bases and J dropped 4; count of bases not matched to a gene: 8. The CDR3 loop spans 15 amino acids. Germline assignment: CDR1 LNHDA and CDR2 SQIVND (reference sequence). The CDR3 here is CASSSGTGRRETQYF. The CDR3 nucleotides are TGTGCCAGTAGTTCCGGGACAGGGCGGCGAGAGACCCAGTACTTC.

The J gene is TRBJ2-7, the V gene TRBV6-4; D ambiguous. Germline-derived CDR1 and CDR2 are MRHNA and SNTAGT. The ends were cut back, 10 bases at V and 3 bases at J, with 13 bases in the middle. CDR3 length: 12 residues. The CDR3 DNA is TGTGCCACCTCCACTCGCGGCTACGAGCAGTACTTC. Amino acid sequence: CATSTRGYEQYF.

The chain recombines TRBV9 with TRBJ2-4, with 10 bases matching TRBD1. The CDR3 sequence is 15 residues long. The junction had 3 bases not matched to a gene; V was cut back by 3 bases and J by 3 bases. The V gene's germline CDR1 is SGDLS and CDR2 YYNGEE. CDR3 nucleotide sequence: TGTGCCAGCAGCGCATGGACAGGGGGCAAAAACATTCAGTACTTC. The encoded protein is CASSAWTGGKNIQYF.

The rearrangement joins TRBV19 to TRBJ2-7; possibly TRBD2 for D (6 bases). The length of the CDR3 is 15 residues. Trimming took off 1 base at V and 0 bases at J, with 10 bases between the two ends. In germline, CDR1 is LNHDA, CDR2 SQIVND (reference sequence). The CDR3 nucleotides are TGTGCCAGTAGTATAGGGGGGAGGATCTCCTACGAGCAGTACTTC. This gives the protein CASSIGGRISYEQYF. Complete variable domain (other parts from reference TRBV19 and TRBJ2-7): DGGITQSPKYLFRKEGQNVTLSCEQNLNHDAMYWYRQDPGQGLRLIYYSQIVNDFQKGDIAEGYSVSREKKESFPLTVTSAQKNPTAFYLCASSIGGRISYEQYFGPGTRLTVT.

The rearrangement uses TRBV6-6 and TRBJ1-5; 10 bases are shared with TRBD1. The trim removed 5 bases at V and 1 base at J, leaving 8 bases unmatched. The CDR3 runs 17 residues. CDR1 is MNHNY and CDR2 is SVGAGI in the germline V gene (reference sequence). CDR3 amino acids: CASSPTGGRGSNQPQHF. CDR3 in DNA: TGTGCCAGCAGTCCGACAGGGGGCAGGGGAAGCAATCAGCCCCAGCATTTT.

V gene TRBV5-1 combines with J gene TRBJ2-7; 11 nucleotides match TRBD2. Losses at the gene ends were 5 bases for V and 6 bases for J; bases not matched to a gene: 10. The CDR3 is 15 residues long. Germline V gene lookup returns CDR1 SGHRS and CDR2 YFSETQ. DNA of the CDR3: TGCGCCAGCAGTAGACTAGCGGGGACCAGTTCCGAGCAGTACTTC. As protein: CASSRLAGTSSEQYF.

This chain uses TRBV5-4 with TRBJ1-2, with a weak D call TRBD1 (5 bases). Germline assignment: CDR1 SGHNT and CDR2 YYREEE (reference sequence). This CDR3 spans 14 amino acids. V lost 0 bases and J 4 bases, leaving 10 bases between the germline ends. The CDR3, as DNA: TGTGCCAGCAGCTTGGGTCAGGGCGTCTATGGCTACACCTTC. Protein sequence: CASSLGQGVYGYTF.

CDR3 protein: CATSALTAGEQFF. The DNA for the CDR3 is TGTGCCACCAGTGCCTTGACAGCGGGTGAGCAGTTCTTC. This sequence joins TRBV24-1 and TRBJ2-1; TRBD2 is a possible D gene (6 bases). Germline CDR1 reads KGHDR; CDR2 reads SFDVKD. The length of the CDR3 is 13 residues. Trimming pared 5 bases from V and 9 bases from J, leaving 13 bases between.

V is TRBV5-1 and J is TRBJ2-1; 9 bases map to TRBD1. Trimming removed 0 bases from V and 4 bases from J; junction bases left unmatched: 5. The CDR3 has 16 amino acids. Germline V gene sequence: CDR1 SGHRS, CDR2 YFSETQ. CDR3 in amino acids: CASSLAGTGRYNEQFF. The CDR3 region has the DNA TGCGCCAGCAGCTTGGCCGGGACAGGGAGGTACAATGAGCAGTTCTTC.

In nucleotides, the CDR3 is TGTGCCAGCAGTGGGGTGAACCTGAGGGATGAAAAACTGTTTTTT. Translating gives CASSGVNLRDEKLFF. The chain joins TRBV2 to TRBJ1-4; no definite D call. Deletions cut 4 bases from V and 6 bases from J, with 15 bases between. This CDR3 region has 15 residues. Germline V CDR1 and CDR2: SNHLY, FYNNEI.

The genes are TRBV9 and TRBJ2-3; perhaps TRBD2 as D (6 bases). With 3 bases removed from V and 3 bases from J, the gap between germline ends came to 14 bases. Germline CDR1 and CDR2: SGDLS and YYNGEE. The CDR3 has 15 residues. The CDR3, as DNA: TGTGCCAGCAGCGCTAGTGCGGGACTGACAGATACGCAGTATTTT. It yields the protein CASSASAGLTDTQYF.

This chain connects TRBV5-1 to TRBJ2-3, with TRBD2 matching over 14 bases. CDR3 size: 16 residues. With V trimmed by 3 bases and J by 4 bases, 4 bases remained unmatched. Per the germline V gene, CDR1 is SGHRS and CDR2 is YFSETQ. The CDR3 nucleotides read TGCGCCAGCAGCTCAGGACTAGCGGGGGGCCCAGATACGCAGTATTTT. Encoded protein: CASSSGLAGGPDTQYF.

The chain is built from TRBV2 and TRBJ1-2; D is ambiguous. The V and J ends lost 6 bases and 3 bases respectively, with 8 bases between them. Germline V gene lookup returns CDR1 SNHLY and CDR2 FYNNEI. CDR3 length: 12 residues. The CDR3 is CASRSQDYGYTF. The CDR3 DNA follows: TGTGCCAGCAGAAGCCAGGACTATGGCTACACCTTC.

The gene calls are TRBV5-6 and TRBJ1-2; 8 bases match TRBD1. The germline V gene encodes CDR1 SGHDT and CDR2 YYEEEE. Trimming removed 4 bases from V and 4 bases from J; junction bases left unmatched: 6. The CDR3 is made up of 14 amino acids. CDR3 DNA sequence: TGTGCCAGCAGCCCCAGGGGGCTAGGCTATGGCTACACCTTC. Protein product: CASSPRGLGYGYTF.

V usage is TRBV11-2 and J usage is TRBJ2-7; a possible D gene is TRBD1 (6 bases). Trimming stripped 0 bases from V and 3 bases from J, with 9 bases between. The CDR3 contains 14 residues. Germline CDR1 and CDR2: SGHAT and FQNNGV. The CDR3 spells CASSLEQGSYEQYF. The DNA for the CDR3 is TGTGCCAGCAGCTTAGAACAGGGAAGCTACGAGCAGTACTTC.

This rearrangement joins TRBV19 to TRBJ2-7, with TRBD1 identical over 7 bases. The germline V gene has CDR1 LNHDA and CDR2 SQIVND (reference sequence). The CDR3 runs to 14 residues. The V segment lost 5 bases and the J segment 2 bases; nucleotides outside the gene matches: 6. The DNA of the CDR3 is TGTGCCAGTAGTCCTTCCGGGACAGCCTACGAGCAGTACTTC. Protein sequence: CASSPSGTAYEQYF.

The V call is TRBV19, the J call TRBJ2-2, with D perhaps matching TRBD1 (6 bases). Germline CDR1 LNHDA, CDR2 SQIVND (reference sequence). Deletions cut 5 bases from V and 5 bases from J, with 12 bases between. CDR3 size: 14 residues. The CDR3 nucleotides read TGTGCCAGTAGTCCTTTTGGACAGACCGGGGAGCTGTTTTTT. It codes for CASSPFGQTGELFF.

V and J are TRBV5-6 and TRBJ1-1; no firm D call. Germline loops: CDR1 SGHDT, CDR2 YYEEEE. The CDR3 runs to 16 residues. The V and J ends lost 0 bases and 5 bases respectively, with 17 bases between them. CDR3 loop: CASSLVDLRVRTEAFF. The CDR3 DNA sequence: TGTGCCAGCAGCTTGGTTGACTTGCGGGTCAGGACTGAAGCTTTCTTT.

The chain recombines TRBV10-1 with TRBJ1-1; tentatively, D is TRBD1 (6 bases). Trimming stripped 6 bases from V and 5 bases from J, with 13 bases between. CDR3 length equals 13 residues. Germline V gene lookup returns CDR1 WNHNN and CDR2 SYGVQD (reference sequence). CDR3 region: CASSTGSQTEAFF. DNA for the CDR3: TGCGCCAGCAGCACAGGGTCGCAGACTGAAGCTTTCTTT.

Here the CDR3 reads CASSPQSSYEQYF. The CDR3 bases are TGTGCCAGCAGTCCACAGAGCTCCTACGAGCAGTACTTC. The chain carries TRBV12-3 or TRBV12-4 and TRBJ2-7; D unclear. The CDR3 extends over 13 amino acids. V lost 5 bases and J 0 bases, leaving 8 bases between the germline ends.

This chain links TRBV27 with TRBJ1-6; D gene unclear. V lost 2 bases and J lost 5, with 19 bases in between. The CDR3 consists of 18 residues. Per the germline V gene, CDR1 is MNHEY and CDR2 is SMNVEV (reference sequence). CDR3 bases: TGTGCCAGCAGTTTAATGGCCCCGATTACACAGAATAATTCACCCCTCCACTTT. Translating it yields CASSLMAPITQNNSPLHF.

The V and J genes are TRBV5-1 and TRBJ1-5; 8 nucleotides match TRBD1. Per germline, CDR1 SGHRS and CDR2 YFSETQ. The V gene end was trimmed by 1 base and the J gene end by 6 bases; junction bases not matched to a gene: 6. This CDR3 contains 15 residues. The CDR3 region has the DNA TGCGCCAGCAGCTTGAGGCAGGGGGCGAGTCAGCCCCAGCATTTT. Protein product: CASSLRQGASQPQHF. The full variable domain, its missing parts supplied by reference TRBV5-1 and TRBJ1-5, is KAGVTQTPRYLIKTRGQQVTLSCSPISGHRSVSWYQQTPGQGLQFLFEYFSETQRNKGNFPGRFSGRQFSNSRSEMNVSTLELGDSALYLCASSLRQGASQPQHFGDGTRLSIL.

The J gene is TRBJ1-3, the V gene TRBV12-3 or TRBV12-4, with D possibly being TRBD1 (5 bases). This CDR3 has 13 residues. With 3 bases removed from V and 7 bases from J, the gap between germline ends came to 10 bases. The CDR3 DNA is TGTGCCAGCAGTTTGGTCGGGGGGAACACCATATATTTT. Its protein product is CASSLVGGNTIYF.

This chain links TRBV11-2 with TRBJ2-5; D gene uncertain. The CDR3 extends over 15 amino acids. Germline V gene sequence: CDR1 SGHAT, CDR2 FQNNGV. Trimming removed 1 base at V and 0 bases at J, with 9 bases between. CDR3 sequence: CASSLGRVNQETQYF. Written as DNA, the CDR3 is TGTGCCAGCAGCTTAGGCCGGGTCAACCAAGAGACCCAGTACTTC. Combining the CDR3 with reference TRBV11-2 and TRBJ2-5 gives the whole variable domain EAGVAQSPRYKIIEKRQSVAFWCNPISGHATLYWYQQILGQGPKLLIQFQNNGVVDDSQLPKDRFSAERLKGVDSTLKIQPAKLEDSAVYLCASSLGRVNQETQYFGPGTRLLVL.

CDR3 sequence (DNA): TGCGCCAGCAGTGCAGGGCCCCAAGAGACCCAGTACTTC. It codes for CASSAGPQETQYF. The rearrangement links TRBV5-1 to TRBJ2-5, with D possibly being TRBD1 (5 bases). The CDR3 length is 13 residues. CDR1 and CDR2 from the germline V gene are SGHRS and YFSETQ. V was shortened by 5 bases and J by 1 base, with 9 bases between the two germline ends. Drawing the rest from reference TRBV5-1 and TRBJ2-5, the complete variable domain is KAGVTQTPRYLIKTRGQQVTLSCSPISGHRSVSWYQQTPGQGLQFLFEYFSETQRNKGNFPGRFSGRQFSNSRSEMNVSTLELGDSALYLCASSAGPQETQYFGPGTRLLVL.